This T cell receptor beta chain was obtained from a study of blood T cell repertoires in COVID-19. Trimming removed 2 bases from V and 4 bases from J; junction bases left unmatched: 4. The germline CDR1 and CDR2 sequences are KGHSH and LQKENI. This CDR3 comprises 15 residues. Participants were aged roughly 18 to 89 years from approximately 24 US areas. Per the authors' pipeline: Amplification with reference gene primers provided the estimates of nucleated cell counts. The table came from immunoSEQ multiplex PCR; TCRdb's copy has only in-frame clones and leaves some out. V, J and clone size are those of that table, while D and trimming were read from the DNA. The sample yields approximately 400,000 clones, 75% to 90% seen once.

J is TRBJ2-2 and V is TRBV18, with TRBD2 matching 7 bases. The receptor was isolated from a woman aged 45 to 65 who had recovered from COVID-19. The sample comprised PBMCs or T cells enriched from blood (not recorded which). The CDR3 coding sequence is TGTGCCAGCTCACCAGGAGGGAGGGGCACCGGGGAGCTGTTTTTT. Encoded protein: CASSPGGRGTGELFF.